This passage covers 13 T cell receptor beta chains from one sample sequenced in a study of shared clonotypes between healthy human individuals. TCRdb's copy holds only in-frame clones and misses some; the assay was immunoSEQ multiplex PCR. The table shows about 700,000 clones, with around 72% occurring only once. Material for sequencing was memory CD4+ T cells sorted from blood. Regarding subset: CD45RA-negative fraction. These receptors originate from a woman aged 25 to 39 in good health.

V gene TRBV28 combines with J gene TRBJ1-5, with 8 nucleotides matching TRBD1. V was pared by 10 bases and J by 4 bases, with 15 bases of the junction left unmatched. The CDR3 runs to 16 residues. CDR1 is MDHEN and CDR2 is SYDVKM in the germline V gene. The chain's CDR3 is CATEKRDRKLNQPQHF. The CDR3 coding sequence is TGTGCCACCGAAAAGAGGGACAGGAAACTAAATCAGCCCCAGCATTTT.

This clone was observed a handful of times. The J gene is TRBJ2-5, the V gene TRBV5-5, with TRBD1 matching 10 bases. CDR3 size: 16 residues. CDR1 and CDR2 from the germline V gene are SGHKS and YYEKEE (reference sequence). The ends lost 1 base at V and 4 bases at J; junction bases unmatched: 7. The CDR3, as DNA: TGTGCCAGCAGCTTGTCCGGGACAGGGGTTGGAGAGACCCAGTACTTC. This codes for CASSLSGTGVGETQYF.

On this clone: In the same sample, other DNA sequences code for this CDR3. This rearrangement joins TRBV4-1 to TRBJ2-1, with 11 bases lining up with TRBD2. Looked up from germline, CDR1 is MGHRA and CDR2 is YSYEKL. The CDR3 has 15 amino acids. The V segment lost 4 bases and the J segment 7 bases; nucleotides outside the gene matches: 6. The DNA for the CDR3 is TGCGCCAGCAGCCCGGGACTAGCGGACTATAATGAGCAGTTCTTC. It is translated as CASSPGLADYNEQFF.

The chain recombines TRBV5-6 with TRBJ2-2; D might be TRBD2 (6 bases). Germline values: CDR1 SGHDT, CDR2 YYEEEE. V was shortened by 4 bases and J by 3 bases, with 16 bases between the two germline ends. CDR3 length: 16 residues. As DNA, the CDR3 is TGTGCCAGCAGCCTGGCGGGACTCGGACACACCGGGGAGCTGTTTTTT. This encodes CASSLAGLGHTGELFF.

The chain is built from TRBV27 and TRBJ1-4; 10 nucleotides line up with TRBD1. Germline V gene lookup returns CDR1 MNHEY and CDR2 SMNVEV (reference sequence). The CDR3 spans 15 residues. The ends lost 5 bases at V and 8 bases at J; junction bases unmatched: 8. The DNA of the CDR3 is TGTGCCAGCAGTCCCCGACAGGGGGCTTGGGAAAAACTGTTTTTT. Amino acid sequence: CASSPRQGAWEKLFF.

The genes are TRBV15 and TRBJ2-5; D ambiguous. Trimming left V 4 bases short and J 2 bases short, with 11 bases between. CDR3 length equals 14 residues. Germline CDR1 reads LNHNV; CDR2 reads YYDKDF (reference sequence). This chain's CDR3 is CATSTQEHQETQYF. CDR3 nucleotides: TGTGCCACCAGCACCCAGGAACATCAAGAGACCCAGTACTTC.

The chain recombines TRBV28 with TRBJ1-1; D call uncertain. Trimming removed 3 bases from V and 0 bases from J, with 8 bases in between. Looked up from germline, CDR1 is MDHEN and CDR2 is SYDVKM. The CDR3 is 14 amino acids. CDR3: CASSFGGLNTEAFF. CDR3 sequence (DNA): TGTGCCAGCAGTTTCGGAGGATTGAACACTGAAGCTTTCTTT. The entire variable domain, with the rest obtained from reference TRBV28 and TRBJ1-1, is as follows: DVKVTQSSRYLVKRTGEKVFLECVQDMDHENMFWYRQDPGLGLRLIYFSYDVKMKEKGDIPEGYSVSREKKERFSLILESASTNQTSMYLCASSFGGLNTEAFFGQGTRLTVV.

A few counts support this clone. J is TRBJ1-2 and V is TRBV28, with no clear D. Trimming pared 6 bases from V and 0 bases from J, leaving 8 bases between. The CDR3 totals 13 residues. CDR1 is MDHEN and CDR2 is SYDVKM in the germline V gene. Here the CDR3 reads CASRYPTNYGYTF. DNA for the CDR3: TGTGCCAGCAGGTATCCCACTAACTATGGCTACACCTTC.

CDR3 in DNA: TGTGCCAGCAGTTTCCTGGACAGGGAGGGCACTGAAGCTTTCTTT. This translates into CASSFLDREGTEAFF. The chain links TRBV28 to TRBJ1-1; TRBD1 matches at 8 bases. Germline assignment: CDR1 MDHEN and CDR2 SYDVKM. V dropped 3 bases and J dropped 4; count of bases not matched to a gene: 7. This CDR3 spans 15 amino acids. The full variable domain, in which reference TRBV28 and TRBJ1-1 provide the parts outside the CDR3, is DVKVTQSSRYLVKRTGEKVFLECVQDMDHENMFWYRQDPGLGLRLIYFSYDVKMKEKGDIPEGYSVSREKKERFSLILESASTNQTSMYLCASSFLDREGTEAFFGQGTRLTVV.

This rearrangement joins TRBV6-1 to TRBJ1-3, with TRBD1 identical over 10 bases. The V gene's germline CDR1 is MNHNS and CDR2 SASEGT. Trimming cost V 7 bases and J 6 bases; bases outside gene matches: 6. CDR3 length: 14 residues. CDR3 in amino acids: CASMSGQGENTIYF. CDR3 DNA sequence: TGTGCCAGCATGTCAGGACAGGGGGAAAACACCATATATTTT.

The chain couples TRBV6-5 to TRBJ1-5, with 9 bases fitting TRBD1. The CDR3 is 14 residues long. Trimming cost V 6 bases and J 7 bases; bases outside gene matches: 7. CDR1 and CDR2 (germline): MNHEY, SVGAGI. CDR3 nucleotides: TGTGCCAGCAGAACGGGACAGGGAGACCAGCCCCAGCATTTT. Translation: CASRTGQGDQPQHF.

This chain links TRBV19 with TRBJ2-7; D is perhaps TRBD1 (5 bases). V was shortened by 5 bases and J by 0 bases, with 11 bases between the two germline ends. The CDR3 is 14 amino acids. Germline-derived CDR1 and CDR2 are LNHDA and SQIVND (reference sequence). CDR3: CASSPRQTSYEQYF. DNA for the CDR3: TGTGCCAGTAGTCCTAGACAGACCTCCTACGAGCAGTACTTC.

This rearrangement joins TRBV6-5 to TRBJ2-2, with 10 bases lining up with TRBD2. The CDR3 is made up of 15 amino acids. Germline values: CDR1 MNHEY, CDR2 SVGAGI. J gave up 3 bases and V 5 bases, and 3 bases lay outside the gene matches. This CDR3 is CASSLGTSDTGELFF. Written as DNA, the CDR3 is TGTGCCAGCAGTCTCGGGACTAGCGACACCGGGGAGCTGTTTTTT.